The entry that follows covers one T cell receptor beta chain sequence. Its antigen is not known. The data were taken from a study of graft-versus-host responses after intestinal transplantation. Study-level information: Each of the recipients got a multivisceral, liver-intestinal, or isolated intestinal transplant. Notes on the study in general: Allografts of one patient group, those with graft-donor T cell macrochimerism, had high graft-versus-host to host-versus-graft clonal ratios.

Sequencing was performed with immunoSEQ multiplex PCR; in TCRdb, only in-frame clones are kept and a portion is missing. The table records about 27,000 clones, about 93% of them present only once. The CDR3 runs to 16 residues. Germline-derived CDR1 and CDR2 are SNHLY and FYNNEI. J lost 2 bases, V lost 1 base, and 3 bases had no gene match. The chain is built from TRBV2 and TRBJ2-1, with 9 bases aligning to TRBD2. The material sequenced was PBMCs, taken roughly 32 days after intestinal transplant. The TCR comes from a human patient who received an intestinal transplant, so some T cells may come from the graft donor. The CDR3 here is CASSEGLAGPYNEQFF. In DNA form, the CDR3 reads TGTGCCAGCAGTGAAGGTCTAGCGGGACCCTACAATGAGCAGTTCTTC.